This record looks at one T cell receptor beta chain sequence and its context. This clone's antigen is unknown. Base qualities are missing; no much larger clone stands one base away. The data belong to a study of long-term antiretroviral therapy in people with HIV (dated by TCRdb to 2021 to 2024). For the study in its entirety: The earliest samples were collected about a decade before the 2015 WHO recommendation for immediate ART, when ART was typically delayed until CD4 counts fell. Test extractions of a monoclonal T-cell line alongside 30 to 35 polyclonal samples showed no cross-contamination during QIAcube processing. Of the approximately 32 participants with HIV, about a dozen were female. From 30 adults with confirmed HIV infection, the cohort provided 192 cryopreserved PBMC samples, gathered serially across a mean of about six years (range 1-12). A retrospective serial study tested whether changes in peripheral blood TRB repertoire composition and diversity were associated with ART initiation and durable HIV suppression. Paper-wide results and their limitations: Inferences about post-ART repertoire changes were limited because no data were available on ART adherence, viral resistance or therapy changes. The samples span the years 2004 to 2017, and the ART regimens used at that time may not be as effective as current regimens. Unsorted PBMC were profiled instead of sorted CD4+ and CD8+ T cells because pre-ART samples had limited cell numbers. Owing to limited PBMC availability, only the TCR beta chain was sequenced, without alpha chain pairing. Narrower CDR3 length ranges were observed in HIV repertoires than in controls, and an antigen-experienced repertoire with only a slight naive shift after ART was suggested by the network structure. Expanded TRB clones identified before ART initiation dominated the repertoire at all time points, although this dominance fluctuated and declined in many PLHIV after ART. A significant increase in TRB diversity was found to be associated with ART initiation, although TRB diversity was observed to remain significantly below that of transplant donor controls even after long-term ART.

The immunoSEQ hsTCRB v3.0 assay was used at survey level resolution to sequence the TRB variable region. A depth of about 35,000-50,000 T-cell genomes per sample was targeted for TRB sequencing. TRB libraries were pooled and sequenced on an Illumina MiSeq using a v3 150-cycle kit. Regarding the original processing steps: Repertoire analysis was performed in R inside a reproducible Nextflow workflow that covered QC, data transformation and analysis. LymphoSeq2, an R package for AIRR-Seq data exploration, was used to implement custom analyses. After excluding several samples that yielded fewer than 5000 total TRB sequences, some 190 HIV repertoires remained for analysis. Among the roughly 190 retained HIV repertoires, some 59 were collected before ART initiation and 120 to 140 after ART initiation. Repertoires were downsampled to 5000 TRB nucleotide sequences, and summary statistics were averaged over 100 downsampling iterations. Only TRB sequences with CDR3 regions of at least seven amino acids were retained for analysis. Two measures captured diversity: a Shannon entropy-derived clonality score and the Gini coefficient. In repertoire networks, the top 5000 CDR3 amino acid sequences were linked whenever an edit distance of one separated two sequences. Antigen specificity groups and MHC restriction were predicted for TRB CDR3 amino acid sequences with GLIPH2. To flag known associations with CMV, EBV, HIV or tissue antigens, CDR3 amino acid sequences were compared against VDJdb and McPAS-TCR. Pre-ART, post-ART and control groups were compared with Wilcoxon signed-rank tests and Holm-Bonferroni correction. TCRdb took this table from immuneACCESS and kept in-frame rearrangements with V and J called. Such tables lack part of the clones; where checked against another copy, unresolved V genes explain under half of the gap, and the rest is unexplained. V and J calls and clone size are copied from that table; D and trimming were computed from the DNA. Here the sample has under 12,000 clones; roughly 80% occur a single time. The ten largest clones add up to about 19% of the sample.

Participants were included only if at least one PBMC sample before ART initiation and at least two post-ART samples were available. Treatment was received in the United States of America by all participants with HIV. Before DNA extraction, cryopreserved samples of about 0.9-11 million PBMC were thawed and washed. At the time of the earliest PBMC sample, participants with HIV were aged between about 20 and 54 years. PBMC samples from each participant spanned 1-4 timepoints before ART initiation and 2-8 timepoints after ART initiation, with a median of 7 samples. For every participant, serial HIV viral load, CD4+ T-cell count, ART history and demographic data were obtained. Genomic DNA was extracted from unsorted PBMC with a Qiagen kit on a QIAcube, processed in batches of 12 samples. Reading the germline V gene gives CDR1 ENHRY and CDR2 SYGVKD. The CDR3, from cysteine to phenylalanine, totals 15 residues. Only CDR3 DNA remains: 45 bases, in frame from the first base. Trimmed from V: 6 bases; trimmed from J: 3 bases; junction bases lacking a gene match: 6.

The chain was built from TRBV10-3 and TRBJ2-2; 8 bases in the middle match TRBD1. The source material was unsorted PBMCs, sampled about 7 years after starting antiretroviral therapy. The TCR sequence derives from a man aged 45-60 years with HIV. The DNA sequence is as follows: TGTGCCATCAGAATCTCGGGACAGGACACCGGGGAGCTGTTTTTT. Translated, it gives CAIRISGQDTGELFF.